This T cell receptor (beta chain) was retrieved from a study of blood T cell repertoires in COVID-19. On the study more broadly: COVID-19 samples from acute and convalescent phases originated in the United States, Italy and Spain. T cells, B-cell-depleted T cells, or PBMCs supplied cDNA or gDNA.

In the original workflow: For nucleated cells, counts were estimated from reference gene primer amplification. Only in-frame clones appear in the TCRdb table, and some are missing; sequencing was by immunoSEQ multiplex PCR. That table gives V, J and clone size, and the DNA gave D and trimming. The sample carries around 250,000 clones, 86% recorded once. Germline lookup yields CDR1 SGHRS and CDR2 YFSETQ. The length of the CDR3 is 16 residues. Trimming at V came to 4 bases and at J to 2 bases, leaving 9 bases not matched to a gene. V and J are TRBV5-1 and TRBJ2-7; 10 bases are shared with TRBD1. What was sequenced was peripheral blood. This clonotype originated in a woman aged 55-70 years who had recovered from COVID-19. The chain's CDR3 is CASSPGAGQGTYEQYF. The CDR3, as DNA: TGCGCCAGCAGCCCTGGGGCGGGACAGGGGACCTACGAGCAGTACTTC.